These T cell receptor beta chains were read from a single sample in a study of blood T cell repertoires in COVID-19. Assay: immunoSEQ multiplex PCR; the TCRdb copy retains only in-frame clones and omits some. Here the sample spans some 330,000 clones, 92% being singletons. The sample taken for sequencing was PBMCs or T cells enriched from blood (not recorded which). Every receptor here comes from a woman in her 30s who had recovered from COVID-19. CDR3s include the opening cysteine and the closing phenylalanine or tryptophan.

v_call: TRBV5-1; cdr3_aa: CASSLHARQGSADYTF
v_call: TRBV12-3/TRBV12-4; cdr3_aa: CASSISMNTEAFF
v_call: TRBV27; cdr3_aa: CASNSNLVANSPLHF
v_call: TRBV4-3; cdr3_aa: CASSQVHAGELFF
v_call: TRBV11-1; cdr3_aa: CASSLGTGGRNIQYF
v_call: TRBV28; cdr3_aa: CASTGVFSQPQHF
v_call: TRBV11-2; cdr3_aa: CASSSSGQPQHF
v_call: TRBV28; cdr3_aa: CASSLFSGEDQPQHF
v_call: TRBV28; cdr3_aa: CASSLGQNTDTQYF
v_call: TRBV30; cdr3_aa: CAWGEGGNYGYTF
v_call: TRBV4-1; cdr3_aa: CASSPGGTDTQYF
v_call: TRBV27; cdr3_aa: CASSFRTRKGTQYF
v_call: TRBV28; cdr3_aa: CASSLGGRGNGYTF
v_call: TRBV28; cdr3_aa: CASGYNRVQETQYF
v_call: TRBV27; cdr3_aa: CASSLSGAGGGRETQYF
v_call: TRBV3-1/TRBV3-2; cdr3_aa: CASSLRGGFRTFF
v_call: TRBV5-1; cdr3_aa: CASSTGTSGRSDEQFF
v_call: TRBV27; cdr3_aa: CASSYRDRDKPQHF
v_call: TRBV7-6; cdr3_aa: CASSLGLGQEQYF
v_call: TRBV5-4; cdr3_aa: CASSSGLADTYEQYF